This T cell receptor (beta chain) was identified in a study of CD8 T cells in ankylosing spondylitis. The V gene's germline CDR1 is SGHRS and CDR2 YFSETQ. The ends were cut back, 4 bases at V and 0 bases at J, with 11 bases in the middle. The CDR3 length is 14 residues. With regard to this clonotype: Its antigen is currently unknown.

TCRdb called the 5' RACE reads again in MiXCR, with one record for every CDR3 protein. The sample holds around 280,000 distinct CDR3 sequences, 20% seen once. Regarding the study as a whole: Matched ankylosing spondylitis synovial fluid reportedly contained a significantly enriched population of disease-linked clones. In the blood and synovial fluid of reactive arthritis, some motif variants had been previously reported. Disease-linked clones displayed a CD8+ phenotype and appeared relatively rarely in peripheral blood. Characteristic of ankylosing spondylitis blood, it appeared, was a TCR beta motif comprising about eight highly homologous variants.

Sequencing input: blood, either unsorted or a sorted T cell fraction (not recorded which). The gene calls are TRBV5-1 and TRBJ2-7; D possibly corresponds to TRBD2 (5 bases). This clonotype originated in a male donor with ankylosing spondylitis or in good health (not recorded which). The chain's CDR3 is CASSRRGASYEQYV. The CDR3 DNA reads TGCGCCAGCAGCCGACGGGGAGCCTCCTACGAGCAGTACGTC.